Each of the 4 T cell receptor beta chains below was sequenced from the same sample in a study of early T cells in non-severe SARS-CoV-2 infection. TCRdb recomputed calls from the 5' RACE reads with MiXCR, one row per CDR3 protein. The repertoire holds more than 95,000 distinct CDR3 sequences, with approximately 15% as singletons. Input material: whole blood. The source is an adult who was a healthcare worker with PCR-confirmed SARS-CoV-2 infection or an uninfected control (not recorded which).

The sample holds a few counts of this clonotype. CDR3: CASKFLGGSPLHF. The CDR3 DNA reads TGTGCCAGCAAGTTTCTGGGCGGTTCACCCCTCCACTTT. V is TRBV28 and J is TRBJ1-6; D is uncertain. The germline V gene has CDR1 MDHEN and CDR2 SYDVKM. The CDR3 loop spans 13 amino acids. Between the trimmed V and J ends, which lost 7 bases and 9 bases, there was a span of 13 bases.

The chain combines TRBV4-3 with TRBJ1-6; no clear D. Germline V lookup: CDR1 LGHNA, CDR2 YSLEER. V was shortened by 1 base and J by 0 bases, with 7 bases between the two germline ends. CDR3 length: 16 amino acids. The CDR3 DNA sequence: TGCGCCAGCAGCCAAGGAGCGAGCTCCTATAATTCACCCCTCCACTTT. It codes for CASSQGASSYNSPLHF.

The chain combines TRBV7-8 with TRBJ2-2; maybe TRBD1 (6 bases). The V end was cut by 5 bases, the J end by 0 bases, with 16 bases between. Germline lookup yields CDR1 SGHVS and CDR2 FQNEAQ. The CDR3 contains 17 residues. CDR3 sequence (DNA): TGTGCCAGCAGCACCCACCCAGGGGCCCCGAACACCGGGGAGCTGTTTTTT. As protein: CASSTHPGAPNTGELFF.

This clonotype was counted between two and nine times. The chain uses TRBV7-9 and TRBJ2-2; D gene uncertain. The CDR3 length is 14 residues. V shed 5 bases and J shed 3 bases, with 10 bases lying between them. Germline CDR1 and CDR2: SEHNR and FQNEAQ (reference sequence). The CDR3 region is CASSHEYYTGELFF. In nucleotides, the CDR3 is TGTGCCAGCAGCCATGAATATTACACCGGGGAGCTGTTTTTT.